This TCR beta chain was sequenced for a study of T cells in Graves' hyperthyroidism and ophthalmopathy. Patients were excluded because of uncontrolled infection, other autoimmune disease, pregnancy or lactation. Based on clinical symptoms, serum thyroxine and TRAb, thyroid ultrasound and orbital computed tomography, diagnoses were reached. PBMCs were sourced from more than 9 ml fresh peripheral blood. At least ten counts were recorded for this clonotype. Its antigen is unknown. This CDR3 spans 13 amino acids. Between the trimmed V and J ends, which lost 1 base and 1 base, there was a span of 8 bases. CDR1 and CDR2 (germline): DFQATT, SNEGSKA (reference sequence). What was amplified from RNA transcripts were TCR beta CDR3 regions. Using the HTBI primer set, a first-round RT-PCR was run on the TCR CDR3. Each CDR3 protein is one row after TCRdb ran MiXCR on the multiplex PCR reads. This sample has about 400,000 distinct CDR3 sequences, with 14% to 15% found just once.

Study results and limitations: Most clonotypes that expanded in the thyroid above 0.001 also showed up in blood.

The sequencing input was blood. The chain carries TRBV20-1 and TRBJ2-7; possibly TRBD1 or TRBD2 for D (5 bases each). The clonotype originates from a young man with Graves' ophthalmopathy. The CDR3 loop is CSARGGRSYEQYF. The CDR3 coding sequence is TGCAGTGCTAGAGGGGGGAGATCCTACGAGCAGTACTTC.